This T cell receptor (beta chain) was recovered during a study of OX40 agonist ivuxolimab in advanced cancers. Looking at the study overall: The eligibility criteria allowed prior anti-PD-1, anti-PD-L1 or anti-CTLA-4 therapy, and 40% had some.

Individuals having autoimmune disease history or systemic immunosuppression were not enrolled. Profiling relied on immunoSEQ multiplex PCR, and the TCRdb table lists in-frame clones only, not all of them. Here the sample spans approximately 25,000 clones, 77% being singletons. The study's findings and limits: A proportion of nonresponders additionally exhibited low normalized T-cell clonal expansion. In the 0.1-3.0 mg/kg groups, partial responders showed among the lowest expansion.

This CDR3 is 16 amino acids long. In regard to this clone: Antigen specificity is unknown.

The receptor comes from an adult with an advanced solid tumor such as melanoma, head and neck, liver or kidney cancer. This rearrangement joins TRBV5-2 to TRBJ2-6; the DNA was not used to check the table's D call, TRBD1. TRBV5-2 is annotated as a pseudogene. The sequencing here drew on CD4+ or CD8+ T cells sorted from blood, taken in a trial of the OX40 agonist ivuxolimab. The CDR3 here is CASNCRTQSRANVLTF. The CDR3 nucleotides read TGTGCCAGCAATTGCCGTACACAAAGTCGGGCCAACGTCCTGACTTTC.